This TCR beta chain was profiled in a study of T cells in Graves' hyperthyroidism and ophthalmopathy. Researchers amplified the TCR beta CDR3 regions from RNA transcripts. Primed by the HTBI set, a first-round RT-PCR was run on the TCR CDR3. TCRdb re-called the multiplex PCR reads through MiXCR, storing one row per CDR3 protein. The table lists more than 550,000 distinct CDR3 sequences, 15% to 20% of them singletons. This clonotype has a count of ten or more. Its antigen remains unidentified. General observations from the study: Appearing also in blood were most of the thyroid clonotypes expanded above 0.001.

The germline CDR1 and CDR2 sequences are MDHEN and SYDVKM. This CDR3 region has 12 residues. Trimming pared 6 bases from V and 3 bases from J, leaving 6 bases between. The chain has TRBV28 and TRBJ1-5, with D unclear. The sequenced sample consisted of blood. This receptor was identified in a man in his fifties with Graves' hyperthyroidism. The CDR3 DNA follows: TGTGCCAGCAGACCGGACAATCAGCCCCAGCATTTT. Protein: CASRPDNQPQHF.